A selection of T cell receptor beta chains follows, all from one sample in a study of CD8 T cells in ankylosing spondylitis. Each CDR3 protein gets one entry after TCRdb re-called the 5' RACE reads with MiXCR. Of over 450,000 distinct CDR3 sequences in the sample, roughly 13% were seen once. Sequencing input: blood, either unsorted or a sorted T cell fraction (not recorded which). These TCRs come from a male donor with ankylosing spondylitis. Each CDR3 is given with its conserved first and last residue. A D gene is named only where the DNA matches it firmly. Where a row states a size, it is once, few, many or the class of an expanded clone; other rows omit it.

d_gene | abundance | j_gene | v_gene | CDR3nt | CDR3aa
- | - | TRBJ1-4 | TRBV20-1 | TGCAGTGCCACCATGGGGGAGGAAAAACTGTTTTTT | CSATMGEEKLFF
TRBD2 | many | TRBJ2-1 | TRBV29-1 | TGCAGCTTGGGACTAGCGGGAGGTAATGAGCAGTTCTTC | CSLGLAGGNEQFF
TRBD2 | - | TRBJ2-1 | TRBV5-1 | TGCGCCAGCAGCTTGGCTAGCGGGGCCAATGAGCAGTTCTTC | CASSLASGANEQFF
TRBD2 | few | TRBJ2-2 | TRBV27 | TGTGCCAGCAGTTTAGGTAGCGGGAGGCCCCTTAATGAGGAGCTGTTTTTT | CASSLGSGRPLNEELFF
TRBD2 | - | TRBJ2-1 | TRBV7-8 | TGTGCCAGCGAGTGGGGGACTAGATTCGACAATGAGCAGTTCTTC | CASEWGTRFDNEQFF
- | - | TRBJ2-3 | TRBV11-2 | TGTGCCAGCAGCTTAGACCCAGTAGCGGGCACAGATACGCAGTATTTT | CASSLDPVAGTDTQYF
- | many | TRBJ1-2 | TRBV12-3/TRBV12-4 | TGTGCCAGCCGAAAGTTCGCGACGGCTAACTATGGCTACACCTTC | CASRKFATANYGYTF
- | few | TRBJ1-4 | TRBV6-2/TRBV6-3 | TGTGCCAGCAGTTACAGGGAGAATGAAAAACTGTTTTTT | CASSYRENEKLFF
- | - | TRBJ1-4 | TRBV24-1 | TGTGCCACCAGTGCCGGAACCGGGACATTGGGTGAAAAACTGTTTTTT | CATSAGTGTLGEKLFF
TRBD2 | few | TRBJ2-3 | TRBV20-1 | TGCAGTGCTAGAGGGACTAGCGGGAGTGCAGATACGCAGTATTTT | CSARGTSGSADTQYF
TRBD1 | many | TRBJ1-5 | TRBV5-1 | TGCGCCAGCAGCCCTGGACAGGGATACAATCAGCCCCAGCATTTT | CASSPGQGYNQPQHF
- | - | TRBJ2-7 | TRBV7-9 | TGTGCCAGCACCCTGGGGGAGACCTACGAGCAGTACTTC | CASTLGETYEQYF
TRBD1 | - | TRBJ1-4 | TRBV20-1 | TGCAGTGCCTTACAGGGGGAGGGTGAAAAACTGTTTTTT | CSALQGEGEKLFF
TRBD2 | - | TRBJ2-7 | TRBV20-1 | TGCAGTGCTAGAGATCCTGGGGGGGATGGGTACGAGCAGTACTTC | CSARDPGGDGYEQYF
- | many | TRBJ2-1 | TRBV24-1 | TGTGCCACCAGTGATCCGCGGGGCAGGGGTAAGATCGATGAGCAGTTCTTC | CATSDPRGRGKIDEQFF
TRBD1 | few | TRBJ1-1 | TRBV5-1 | TGCGCCAGCAGCGCCACGACAGGGCCGGCTTTCTTT | CASSATTGPAFF
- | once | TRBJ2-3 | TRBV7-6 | TGTGCCAGCGGACCACGCACAGATACGCAGTATTTT | CASGPRTDTQYF
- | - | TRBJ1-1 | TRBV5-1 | TGCGCCAGCACGACAGGAAGGGGGACTGAAGCTTTCTTT | CASTTGRGTEAFF
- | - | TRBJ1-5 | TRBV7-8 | TGTGCCAGCAGCGTCGGCCTAATTGCTCGGCCCCAGCATTTT | CASSVGLIARPQHF
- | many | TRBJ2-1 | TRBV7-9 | TGTGCCAGCAGCTCACAGGTGACCTCCTACAATGAGCAGTTCTTC | CASSSQVTSYNEQFF
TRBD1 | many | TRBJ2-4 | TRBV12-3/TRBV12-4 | TGTGCCAGCAGTAGGGACAGGGGTGACATTCAGTACTTC | CASSRDRGDIQYF
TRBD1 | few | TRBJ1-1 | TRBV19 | TGTGCCAGTAGTATAGCCCGGGACAGTAACACTGAAGCTTTCTTT | CASSIARDSNTEAFF
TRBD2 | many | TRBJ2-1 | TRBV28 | TGTGCCAGCAAGTGGCGGGAGGGAAAATATAGCTCCTACAATGAGCAGTTCTTC | CASKWREGKYSSYNEQFF
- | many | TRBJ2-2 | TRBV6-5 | TGTGCCAGCAGTTTAAGTACCGGGGAGCTGTTTTTT | CASSLSTGELFF